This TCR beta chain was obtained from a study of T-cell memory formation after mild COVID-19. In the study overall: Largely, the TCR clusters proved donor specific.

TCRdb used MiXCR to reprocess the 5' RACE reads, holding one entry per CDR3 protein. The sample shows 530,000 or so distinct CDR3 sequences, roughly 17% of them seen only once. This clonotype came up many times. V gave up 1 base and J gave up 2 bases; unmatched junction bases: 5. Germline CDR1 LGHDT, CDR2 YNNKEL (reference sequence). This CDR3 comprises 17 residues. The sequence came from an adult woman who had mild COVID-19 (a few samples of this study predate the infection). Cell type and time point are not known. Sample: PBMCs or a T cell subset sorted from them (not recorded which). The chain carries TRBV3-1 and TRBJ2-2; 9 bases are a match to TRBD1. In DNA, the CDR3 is TGTGCCAGCAGCCAAGGATGGGACAGGGTAAACACCGGGGAGCTGTTTTTT. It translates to CASSQGWDRVNTGELFF.